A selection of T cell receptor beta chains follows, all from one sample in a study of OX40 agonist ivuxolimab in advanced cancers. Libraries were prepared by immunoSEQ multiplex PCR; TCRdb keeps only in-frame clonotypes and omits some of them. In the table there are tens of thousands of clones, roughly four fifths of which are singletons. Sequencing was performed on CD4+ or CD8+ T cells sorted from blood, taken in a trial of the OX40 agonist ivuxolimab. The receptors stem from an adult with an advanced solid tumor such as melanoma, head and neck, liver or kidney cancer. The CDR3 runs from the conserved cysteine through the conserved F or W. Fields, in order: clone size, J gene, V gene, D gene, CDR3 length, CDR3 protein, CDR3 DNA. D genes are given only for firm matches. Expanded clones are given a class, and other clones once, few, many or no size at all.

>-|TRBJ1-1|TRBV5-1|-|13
CASSLEGNTEAFF
TGCGCCAGCAGCTTGGAGGGGAACACTGAAGCTTTCTTT
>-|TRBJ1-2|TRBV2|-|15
CASSVEADTNYGYTF
TGTGCCAGCAGTGTGGAGGCAGATACTAACTATGGCTACACCTTC
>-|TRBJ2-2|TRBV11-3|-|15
CASSRQGYDTGELFF
TGTGCCAGCAGCCGCCAGGGGTACGACACCGGGGAGCTGTTTTTT
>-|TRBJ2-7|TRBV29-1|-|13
CSVVQGRAYEQYF
TGCAGCGTTGTTCAGGGGAGGGCTTACGAGCAGTACTTC
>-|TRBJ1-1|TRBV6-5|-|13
CASQADMNTEAFF
TGTGCCAGCCAAGCGGACATGAACACTGAAGCTTTCTTT
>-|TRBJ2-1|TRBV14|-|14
CASSQVDHYNEQFF
TGTGCCAGCAGCCAAGTTGACCACTACAATGAGCAGTTCTTC
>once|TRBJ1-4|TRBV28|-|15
CASRFPGRDNEKLFF
TGTGCCAGCAGGTTTCCCGGACGGGATAATGAAAAACTGTTTTTT
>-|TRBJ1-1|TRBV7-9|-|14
CASSPGTLGTEAFF
TGTGCCAGCAGCCCCGGGACCTTAGGAACTGAAGCTTTCTTT
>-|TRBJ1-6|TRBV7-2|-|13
CASSLAPRGSLHF
TGTGCCAGCAGCTTAGCTCCTCGGGGTTCCCTCCACTTT
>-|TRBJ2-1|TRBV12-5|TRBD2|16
CASGLLREGPADEQFF
TGTGCTAGTGGTTTGTTGCGGGAGGGCCCGGCCGATGAGCAGTTCTTC
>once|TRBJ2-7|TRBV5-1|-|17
CASSSRSERAITYEQYF
TGCGCCAGCAGCTCTCGATCAGAGCGGGCCATAACCTACGAGCAGTACTTC
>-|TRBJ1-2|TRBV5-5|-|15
CASSPLSGANYGYTF
TGTGCCAGCAGCCCCCTAAGTGGGGCTAACTATGGCTACACCTTC
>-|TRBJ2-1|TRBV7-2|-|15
CASSLAGRVLNEQFF
TGTGCCAGCAGCTTAGCAGGAAGGGTCCTAAATGAGCAGTTCTTC
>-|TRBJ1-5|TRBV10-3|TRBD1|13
CAITVGQGQPQHF
TGTGCCATCACCGTGGGACAGGGTCAGCCCCAGCATTTT
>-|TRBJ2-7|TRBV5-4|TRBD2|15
CASSLGGASGRVAYF
TGTGCCAGCAGCTTAGGGGGTGCTAGCGGGAGAGTGGCGTACTTC
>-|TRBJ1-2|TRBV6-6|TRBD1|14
CASSYSRGRDGYTF
TGTGCCAGCAGTTACTCGAGGGGGCGCGATGGCTACACCTTC
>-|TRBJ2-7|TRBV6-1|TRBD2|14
CASSDSGTTYEQYF
TGTGCCAGCAGTGATAGCGGGACAACCTACGAGCAGTACTTC
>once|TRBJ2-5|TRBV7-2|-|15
CASSLVAGFGETQYF
TGTGCCAGCAGCTTAGTCGCAGGGTTCGGGGAGACCCAGTACTTC
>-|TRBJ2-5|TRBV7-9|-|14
CASHLSGNQETQYF
TGTGCCAGCCACTTGTCCGGGAACCAAGAGACCCAGTACTTC
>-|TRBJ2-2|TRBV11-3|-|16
CASSLRGGWNTGELFF
TGTGCCAGCAGCCTTAGAGGAGGCTGGAACACCGGGGAGCTGTTTTTT
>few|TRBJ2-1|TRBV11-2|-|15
CASTLAKRSYNEQFF
TGTGCCAGCACCCTAGCAAAGCGCTCCTACAATGAGCAGTTCTTC
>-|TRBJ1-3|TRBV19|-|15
CASSMMGISGNTIYF
TGTGCCAGTAGTATGATGGGGATCTCTGGAAACACCATATATTTT
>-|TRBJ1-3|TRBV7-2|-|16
CASSLEQAYSGNTIYF
TGTGCCAGCAGCTTAGAACAGGCCTACTCTGGAAACACCATATATTTT